The 30 T cell receptor beta chains reported below all come from one sample, sequenced in a study of blood T cell repertoires in COVID-19. Clones were sequenced by immunoSEQ multiplex PCR, and TCRdb holds only the in-frame ones, with some missing. This sample has fewer than 450,000 clones, with about 88% found just once. The sequenced sample consisted of peripheral blood. These receptors were taken from a woman aged 70 to 79 with COVID-19, enrolled during active disease.

J is TRBJ2-3 and V is TRBV13; no reliable D call. Looked up from germline, CDR1 is PRHDT and CDR2 is FYEKMQ (reference sequence). Trimming cost V 5 bases and J 6 bases, with 9 bases left between them. The CDR3 spans 12 residues. The CDR3 DNA is TGTGCCAGCAGCCCCTCTAGGGATACGCAGTATTTT. This encodes CASSPSRDTQYF.

The chain joins TRBV5-4 to TRBJ1-2, with D possibly being TRBD1 (6 bases). This CDR3 spans 11 amino acids. Trimming removed 6 bases at V and 7 bases at J, with 10 bases between. The germline V gene has CDR1 SGHNT and CDR2 YYREEE (reference sequence). This chain's CDR3 is CASTGGGGYTF. CDR3 nucleotide sequence: TGTGCCAGCACGGGGGGCGGTGGCTACACCTTC. Complete variable domain (other parts from reference TRBV5-4 and TRBJ1-2): ETGVTQSPTHLIKTRGQQVTLRCSSQSGHNTVSWYQQALGQGPQFIFQYYREEENGRGNFPPRFSGLQFPNYSSELNVNALELDDSALYLCASTGGGGYTFGSGTRLTVV.

V usage is TRBV27 and J usage is TRBJ1-2, with D maybe TRBD1 (5 bases). Trimming cost V 1 base and J 3 bases, with 9 bases left between them. Germline V CDR1 and CDR2: MNHEY, SMNVEV (reference sequence). This CDR3 comprises 14 residues. The CDR3 DNA follows: TGTGCCAGCAGTTTATGGGCAGGGTACTATGGCTACACCTTC. Protein sequence: CASSLWAGYYGYTF.

The genes are TRBV4-1 and TRBJ1-3, with a possible D match to TRBD1 (5 bases). Germline V gene data show CDR1 as MGHRA and CDR2 as YSYEKL. There are 18 residues in the CDR3. Deletions cut 0 bases from V and 0 bases from J, with 15 bases between. CDR3 protein: CASSQDHTGPSSGNTIYF. The CDR3 nucleotides read TGCGCCAGCAGCCAAGACCACACAGGTCCCAGCTCTGGAAACACCATATATTTT.

Of note for this clone: The same CDR3 is also encoded by other DNA sequences in this sample. This chain connects TRBV27 to TRBJ1-1; the D is unclear. The germline CDR1 and CDR2 sequences are MNHEY and SMNVEV (reference sequence). V was trimmed by 6 bases and J by 1 base, leaving 9 bases between them. This CDR3 spans 13 amino acids. The CDR3 spells CASSLSRNTEAFF. The CDR3 coding sequence is TGTGCCAGCAGCTTAAGCCGGAACACTGAAGCTTTCTTT.

The V call is TRBV6-6, the J call TRBJ2-7; 7 nucleotides align to TRBD1. Germline V lookup: CDR1 MNHNY, CDR2 SVGAGI (reference sequence). CDR3 length: 13 residues. After removal of 8 bases from V and 7 bases from J, the junction contained 11 bases not matched to a gene. The CDR3 nucleotides read TGTGCCAGCCTTTCCTTACAGGGGAAAGAGCAGTACTTC. It translates to CASLSLQGKEQYF.

This rearrangement joins TRBV14 to TRBJ2-3; D may be TRBD2 (5 bases). The CDR3 is made up of 16 amino acids. V was trimmed by 0 bases and J by 0 bases, leaving 10 bases between them. CDR1 and CDR2 (germline): SGHDN, FVKESK. The CDR3 is CASSQEGGLSTDTQYF. In DNA form, the CDR3 reads TGTGCCAGCAGCCAAGAGGGCGGACTCAGCACAGATACGCAGTATTTT.

The chain combines TRBV6-5 with TRBJ1-2; D unresolved. Germline V lookup: CDR1 MNHEY, CDR2 SVGAGI. V was cut by 5 bases and J by 5 bases, with 12 bases left in between. The CDR3 runs 13 residues. The DNA of the CDR3 is TGTGCCAGCAGTCCCCTTCTTAATTATGGCTACACCTTC. Its protein is CASSPLLNYGYTF.

The genes are TRBV6-2 or TRBV6-3 and TRBJ1-1, with 7 bases lining up with TRBD1. The V gene end was trimmed by 5 bases and the J gene end by 4 bases; junction bases not matched to a gene: 1. This CDR3 is built from 12 residues. Germline V lookup: CDR1 MNHEY, CDR2 SVGEGT. The CDR3 is CASSRQGTEAFF. The CDR3 DNA is TGTGCCAGCAGTCGACAGGGCACTGAAGCTTTCTTT.

The chain carries TRBV29-1 and TRBJ2-3; 10 bases line up with TRBD1. The CDR3 consists of 15 residues. Germline-derived CDR1 and CDR2 are SQVTM and ANQGSEA. Trimming removed 8 bases from V and 5 bases from J; junction bases left unmatched: 13. The CDR3 nucleotides are TGCAGCCTCACCAGAAGACAGGGGGCCGAAGATACGCAGTATTTT. It translates to CSLTRRQGAEDTQYF.

This chain joins TRBV18 and TRBJ1-1; a possible D gene is TRBD1 (5 bases). V gave up 4 bases and J gave up 1 base, with 7 bases separating them. The germline V gene encodes CDR1 KGHSH and CDR2 LQKENI. The CDR3 runs to 13 residues. This CDR3 is CASSLRENTEAFF. CDR3 nucleotides: TGTGCCAGCTCACTCAGGGAGAACACTGAAGCTTTCTTT.

This clone was seen only a few times. The chain uses TRBV7-2 and TRBJ1-1, with no clear D. In germline, CDR1 is SGHTA, CDR2 FQGNSA. Trimming removed 8 bases at V and 3 bases at J, with 13 bases between. This CDR3 is built from 13 residues. The CDR3: CASSLTVDTEAFF. The CDR3 DNA sequence: TGTGCCAGCTCCCTTACTGTGGACACTGAAGCTTTCTTT.

The chain combines TRBV7-3 with TRBJ2-1, with 8 nucleotides matching TRBD2. Germline V CDR1 and CDR2: SGHTA, FQGTGA. With 3 bases clipped from V and 6 bases from J, the junction kept 4 bases outside the gene matches. The CDR3 extends over 14 amino acids. The CDR3 nucleotides read TGTGCCAGCAGCTTTTCCGCGGGGGGCAATGAGCAGTTCTTC. Residues: CASSFSAGGNEQFF.

This rearrangement joins TRBV24-1 to TRBJ1-2, with 8 bases that match TRBD1. Per the germline V gene, CDR1 is KGHDR and CDR2 is SFDVKD. Trimming took 9 bases from V and 7 from J; bases not matched to a gene: 3. The length of the CDR3 is 11 residues. CDR3 protein: CATQDRGGYTF. The CDR3, as DNA: TGTGCCACCCAAGACAGGGGTGGCTACACCTTC.

This chain links TRBV10-2 with TRBJ1-1; no clear D gene. The ends were cut back, 0 bases at V and 1 base at J, with 6 bases in the middle. The CDR3 spans 14 residues. The germline V gene encodes CDR1 WSHSY and CDR2 SAAADI. The chain's CDR3 is CASSESRRNTEAFF. CDR3 nucleotide sequence: TGCGCCAGCAGTGAGTCGCGGAGGAACACTGAAGCTTTCTTT.

This chain links TRBV6-6 with TRBJ1-2; 9 nucleotides agree with TRBD1. V lost 6 bases and J lost 7; bases outside the gene matches: 6. The CDR3 extends over 13 amino acids. CDR1 and CDR2 (germline): MNHNY, SVGAGI (reference sequence). CDR3 sequence: CASSVQGAGGYTF. CDR3 DNA sequence: TGTGCCAGCAGCGTACAGGGGGCCGGTGGCTACACCTTC.

This clone showed up just once. This chain connects TRBV18 to TRBJ1-4; 11 bases match TRBD1. There are 16 residues in the CDR3. Germline V CDR1 and CDR2: KGHSH, LQKENI. V dropped 3 bases and J dropped 6; count of bases not matched to a gene: 6. The CDR3 bases are TGTGCCAGCTCACCTAGGACAGGGGGCTCCTATGAAAAACTGTTTTTT. The encoded protein is CASSPRTGGSYEKLFF.

This chain uses TRBV19 with TRBJ1-6, with 7 bases identical to TRBD1. After removal of 1 base from V and 8 bases from J, the junction contained 2 bases not matched to a gene. The length of the CDR3 is 14 residues. The germline gives CDR1 LNHDA, CDR2 SQIVND (reference sequence). The CDR3 spells CASSIGTGDSPLHF. The DNA of the CDR3 is TGTGCCAGTAGTATAGGAACAGGGGATTCACCCCTCCACTTT.

V gene TRBV25-1 combines with J gene TRBJ1-1; 8 nucleotides match TRBD1. Germline V gives CDR1 MGHDK, CDR2 SYGVNS. J gave up 12 bases and V 5 bases, and 5 bases lay outside the gene matches. This CDR3 has 11 residues. The CDR3: CASSRTGRTFF. The CDR3 coding sequence is TGTGCCAGCAGTCGGACAGGGAGAACTTTCTTT.

The chain couples TRBV2 to TRBJ1-2, with no clear D. Between the trimmed V and J ends, which lost 6 bases and 2 bases, there was a span of 16 bases. This CDR3 region has 15 residues. Germline-derived CDR1 and CDR2 are SNHLY and FYNNEI. CDR3: CASRRVGSKNYGYTF. The DNA of the CDR3 is TGTGCCAGCAGGAGGGTAGGCTCTAAGAACTATGGCTACACCTTC.

The chain is built from TRBV6-6 and TRBJ2-7; 9 bases fit TRBD2. The CDR3 is 15 amino acids. Trimming removed 5 bases from V and 2 bases from J; junction bases left unmatched: 7. Germline V gives CDR1 MNHNY, CDR2 SVGAGI (reference sequence). This CDR3 reads CASSALAGYPYEQYF. The CDR3 DNA follows: TGTGCCAGCAGTGCTCTAGCGGGGTACCCCTACGAGCAGTACTTC.

This rearrangement joins TRBV7-9 to TRBJ1-2; D uncertain. The germline V and J ends were trimmed by 3 bases and 2 bases, with 22 bases remaining between them. The CDR3 spans 18 residues. The germline gives CDR1 SEHNR, CDR2 FQNEAQ (reference sequence). The CDR3 reads CASSFLKIGRGVNYGYTF. CDR3 nucleotide sequence: TGTGCCAGCAGCTTCCTAAAAATAGGGCGGGGAGTGAACTATGGCTACACCTTC.

The rearrangement links TRBV28 to TRBJ1-5; a weak D match, TRBD1 (5 bases). The germline V gene encodes CDR1 MDHEN and CDR2 SYDVKM. The CDR3 covers 17 residues. Trimming shortened V by 5 bases and J by 2 bases, and 19 bases separated the two germline ends. Written as DNA, the CDR3 is TGTGCCAGCAGTGCCTACAGGAGCCCGGCGGGCAATCAGCCCCAGCATTTT. Residues: CASSAYRSPAGNQPQHF.

This rearrangement joins TRBV30 to TRBJ2-2; the match to TRBD2 covers 9 bases. Germline lookup yields CDR1 GTSNPN and CDR2 SVGIG (reference sequence). The CDR3 consists of 16 residues. With 1 base clipped from V and 7 bases from J, the junction kept 10 bases outside the gene matches. CDR3 amino acids: CAWSDGLVAGDGELFF. The CDR3 nucleotides read TGTGCCTGGAGTGACGGTTTGGTAGCGGGGGACGGGGAGCTGTTTTTT.

The table lists this clone with a few counts. CDR3 DNA sequence: TGCGCCAGCAGCCCCCGAGTTCGGGGACTGATTAATGAAAAACTGTTTTTT. Translation gives CASSPRVRGLINEKLFF. V is TRBV4-3 and J is TRBJ1-4; maybe TRBD1 (5 bases). V lost 4 bases and J 4 bases, leaving 19 bases between the germline ends. This CDR3 is 17 amino acids long. Per germline, CDR1 LGHNA and CDR2 YSLEER.

V is TRBV2 and J is TRBJ1-1, with D perhaps TRBD1 (5 bases). V lost 3 bases, J lost 10 bases, and 15 bases lay in between. CDR3 length: 13 residues. Germline V gene data show CDR1 as SNHLY and CDR2 as FYNNEI. The CDR3 protein is CASSDLGPGGAFF. The CDR3 nucleotides read TGTGCCAGCAGTGACTTAGGTCCGGGGGGAGCTTTCTTT. Combining the CDR3 with reference TRBV2 and TRBJ1-1 gives the whole variable domain EPEVTQTPSHQVTQMGQEVILRCVPISNHLYFYWYRQILGQKVEFLVSFYNNEISEKSEIFDDQFSVERPDGSNFTLKIRSTKLEDSAMYFCASSDLGPGGAFFGQGTRLTVV.

V usage is TRBV12-5 and J usage is TRBJ1-2; D might be TRBD1 (6 bases). Trimming left V 5 bases short and J 3 bases short, with 10 bases between. CDR3 length: 13 residues. CDR1 is LGHNT, CDR2 FRNRAP, per germline. The CDR3: CASGLGQYYGYTF. The CDR3, as DNA: TGTGCTAGTGGTCTTGGACAGTACTATGGCTACACCTTC.

The genes are TRBV4-3 and TRBJ1-2; D may be TRBD1 (5 bases). V lost 3 bases and J lost 4, with 21 bases in between. From germline, CDR1 is LGHNA and CDR2 YSLEER. This CDR3 has 17 amino acids. The CDR3 reads CASSQKSFGATIYGYTF. CDR3 sequence (DNA): TGCGCCAGCAGCCAGAAGTCTTTTGGGGCCACAATCTATGGCTACACCTTC.

The chain combines TRBV6-5 with TRBJ1-3; 9 bases agree with TRBD1. Germline loops: CDR1 MNHEY, CDR2 SVGAGI. The V gene end was trimmed by 4 bases and the J gene end by 4 bases; junction bases not matched to a gene: 5. CDR3 length: 15 residues. Here the CDR3 reads CASSLDRGVGNTIYF. CDR3 nucleotide sequence: TGTGCCAGCAGTTTGGACAGGGGCGTCGGAAACACCATATATTTT.

The chain joins TRBV9 to TRBJ2-7, with 10 bases aligning to TRBD2. The J segment lost 3 bases and the V segment lost 0 bases, leaving 3 bases of the junction unmatched. CDR1 is SGDLS, CDR2 YYNGEE, per germline. There are 15 residues in the CDR3. In DNA, the CDR3 is TGTGCCAGCAGCGTAGAACTAGCGGGGCTCTACGAGCAGTACTTC. The encoded protein is CASSVELAGLYEQYF.